A selection of T cell receptor beta chains follows, all from one sample in a study of resident and recirculating memory T cells in vitiligo. Libraries were prepared by immunoSEQ multiplex PCR; TCRdb keeps only in-frame clonotypes and omits some of them. This table holds 75,000 to 95,000 clones, about 92% found once. The sequenced material came from blood. The receptors stem from a male donor with vitiligo. The CDR3 runs from the conserved cysteine through the conserved F or W. D genes are given only for firm matches. Not all rows give a size; the values are once, few, many and, for expanded clones, a class.

d_call	v_call	clone_size	j_call	cdr3_nt	cdr3_aa
TRBD1	TRBV4-2	-	TRBJ1-1	TGTGCCAGCAGCCAATCTTGGGACAGGGCGGGGACTGAAGCTTTCTTT	CASSQSWDRAGTEAFF
TRBD2	TRBV5-6	-	TRBJ2-1	TGTGCCAGCAGCTTGGGACCGGGAGGGCTGAGCTCCTACAATGAGCAGTTCTTC	CASSLGPGGLSSYNEQFF
TRBD1	TRBV11-3	-	TRBJ1-1	TGTGCCAGCAGCCCCCACAGGGGGAACACTGAAGCTTTCTTT	CASSPHRGNTEAFF
TRBD2	TRBV19	-	TRBJ2-7	TGTGCCAGTAGTCCGTTAGCGGGAGGGTCGTACGAGCAGTACTTC	CASSPLAGGSYEQYF
TRBD2	TRBV4-1	-	TRBJ2-1	TGCGCCAGCAGGAAGGGAGGGAGCCATGAGCAGTTCTTC	CASRKGGSHEQFF
-	TRBV27	-	TRBJ1-2	TGTGCCACCAAATTAATCACGGGGGGCGGGGAAGGCTACACCTTC	CATKLITGGGEGYTF
-	TRBV28	-	TRBJ2-5	TGTGCCAGCAGTTTTACCCGTTTTGACAGGGGCCCGGGAGGGACCCAGTACTTC	CASSFTRFDRGPGGTQYF
TRBD1	TRBV7-7	-	TRBJ1-3	TGTGCCAGCAGCTACGGGACAGGGACTGGAAACACCATATATTTT	CASSYGTGTGNTIYF
TRBD2	TRBV10-3	-	TRBJ2-7	TGTGCCATCAGGGGGGCCCCAGGGATTGGGACTAGCGGCCCGGGAGGCTCCTACGAGCAGTACTTC	CAIRGAPGIGTSGPGGSYEQYF
TRBD2	TRBV5-1	-	TRBJ2-1	TGCGCCAGCAGCTCCGGGTGGGGAATGAGCGGGAGAGACTACAATGAGCAGTTCTTC	CASSSGWGMSGRDYNEQFF
TRBD2	TRBV7-7	once	TRBJ2-2	TGTGCCAGTCGGAGCGGGAGGAACACCGGGGAGCTGTTTTTT	CASRSGRNTGELFF
-	TRBV9	-	TRBJ2-3	TGTGCCAGCAGCGTAGGGGGAGGTGGGGCGAATACGCAGTATTTT	CASSVGGGGANTQYF
-	TRBV30	-	TRBJ2-7	TGTGCCTGGAGCCCAGCGACCTACGAGCAGTACTTC	CAWSPATYEQYF
TRBD2	TRBV29-1	-	TRBJ2-1	TGCAGCGTTGGGAGCAGCGGGAGTATCACCTACAATGAGCAGTTCTTC	CSVGSSGSITYNEQFF
-	TRBV18	-	TRBJ1-2	TGTGCCAGCTCACCTCGCGGGGAGCATGGGAGTGGCTACACCTTC	CASSPRGEHGSGYTF
-	TRBV4-2	-	TRBJ2-3	TGTGCCAGCAGCCAAGAGGTCTACGGCACAGATACGCAGTATTTT	CASSQEVYGTDTQYF
-	TRBV28	-	TRBJ1-1	TGTGCCAGCAGTTTGCCGTCCCTAACCCCCAACACTGAAGCTTTCTTT	CASSLPSLTPNTEAFF
-	TRBV18	-	TRBJ2-1	TGTGCCAGCTCACCAGAGGCGGGATGGGATGAGCAGTTCTTC	CASSPEAGWDEQFF
-	TRBV7-2	-	TRBJ2-3	TGTGCCAGCAGCTTAGTTACGGGAGATACGCAGTATTTT	CASSLVTGDTQYF
-	TRBV18	-	TRBJ1-1	TGTGCCAGCTCACCCCAGGAGAACACTGAAGCTTTCTTT	CASSPQENTEAFF
-	TRBV7-6	-	TRBJ2-1	TGTGCCAGCACCAGGGCCAGGACCCGTTCCTACAATGAGCAGTTCTTC	CASTRARTRSYNEQFF
-	TRBV27	-	TRBJ2-1	TGTGCCAGCAGTCCCGGGACCCAGGGGTACAATGAGCAGTTCTTC	CASSPGTQGYNEQFF
TRBD2	TRBV7-3	-	TRBJ2-3	TGTGCCAGCAGCTCTAGCGGGAGCACAGATACGCAGTATTTT	CASSSSGSTDTQYF
-	TRBV5-4	once	TRBJ2-7	TGTGCCAGCAGCCCGGACAGTAGGGAGGGCGAGCAGTACTTC	CASSPDSREGEQYF
-	TRBV6-5	-	TRBJ2-7	TGTGCCAGCAGTTCGCCTGGGGTAGCGGCCTTCTACGAGCAGTACTTC	CASSSPGVAAFYEQYF
TRBD2	TRBV7-2	-	TRBJ2-7	TGTGCCAGCAGCCCGGGGTGGGCTAGCGGGGACTACGAGCAGTACTTC	CASSPGWASGDYEQYF
TRBD2	TRBV28	few	TRBJ2-7	TGTGCCAGCAGTCCCTCTGGGTGGCGGGAGGGCATGTACGAGCAGTACTTC	CASSPSGWREGMYEQYF
TRBD1	TRBV6-1	-	TRBJ2-7	TGTGCCAGCAGGCCTAGGGGGCGCGACGAGCAGTACTTC	CASRPRGRDEQYF
-	TRBV28	-	TRBJ1-4	TGTGCCAGCAGTTTCACTGCGTTTGGTAATGAAAAACTGTTTTTT	CASSFTAFGNEKLFF
TRBD1	TRBV28	-	TRBJ2-7	TGTGCCAGCAGTTCCTATCAGGGGGTGATCGAGCAGTACTTC	CASSSYQGVIEQYF
-	TRBV5-6	-	TRBJ2-7	TGTGCCAGCAGCTTAAAGTACAACTGGGACATAACCTACGAGCAGTACTTC	CASSLKYNWDITYEQYF
-	TRBV30	-	TRBJ1-1	TGTGCCTGGAGTGGCGGGGTTGAGGAAGCTTTCTTT	CAWSGGVEEAFF
-	TRBV27	-	TRBJ1-5	TGTGCCAGCAGTTTATTCCTCAATCAGCCCCAGCATTTT	CASSLFLNQPQHF
-	TRBV7-9	-	TRBJ1-2	TGTGCCAGCAGCTCGCATTCAGGGGGCTACACCTTC	CASSSHSGGYTF
-	TRBV2	-	TRBJ2-7	TGTGCCAGAGAGGGCGAGCAGTACTTC	CAREGEQYF
-	TRBV7-2	-	TRBJ2-7	TGTGCCAGCAGCTTATCGGGCGAGCAGTACTTC	CASSLSGEQYF
TRBD2	TRBV28	-	TRBJ2-3	TGTGCCAGCAGTTTATACCTAGCGGGAGCCGGAGATACGCAGTATTTT	CASSLYLAGAGDTQYF
TRBD1	TRBV5-6	-	TRBJ2-2	TGTGCCAGCAGCCTTGGACAGGTTCAATTCGCCGGGGAGCTGTTTTTT	CASSLGQVQFAGELFF
TRBD1	TRBV5-4	-	TRBJ2-7	TGTGCCAGCAGCTTAAAAGGGGGCCTAGACGAGCAGTACTTC	CASSLKGGLDEQYF
TRBD1	TRBV7-9	-	TRBJ1-1	TGTGCCAGCAGCTTTAAGACAGGGGGTACTGAAGCTTTCTTT	CASSFKTGGTEAFF
TRBD2	TRBV5-1	-	TRBJ2-1	TGCGCCAGCAGCTTGGGGACTAGTTACAATGAGCAGTTCTTC	CASSLGTSYNEQFF
-	TRBV28	-	TRBJ2-7	TGTGCCAGCAGTAATGTCGGACTTAGTCCCTACGAGCAGTACTTC	CASSNVGLSPYEQYF
TRBD1	TRBV13	-	TRBJ1-4	TGTGCCAGCAGCTTATTGATGGTGGGACAGGGGCTCCCTAATGAAAAACTGTTTTTT	CASSLLMVGQGLPNEKLFF
-	TRBV7-3	-	TRBJ2-3	TGTGCCAGCAGCTTAATCCCATCCACAGATACGCAGTATTTT	CASSLIPSTDTQYF
TRBD2	TRBV19	-	TRBJ2-2	TGTGCCAGTACCTCGGGAGGGCCAAGGGGGGAGCTGTTTTTT	CASTSGGPRGELFF
-	TRBV11-3	-	TRBJ2-5	TGTGCCAGCAAGGAGCAAGAGACCCAGTACTTC	CASKEQETQYF
-	TRBV6-1	-	TRBJ1-2	TGTGCCAGCATTCTCCGGACGGGGAGTTGGGATGGCTACACCTTC	CASILRTGSWDGYTF
-	TRBV11-2	-	TRBJ1-1	TGTGCCAGCAGCCGAGCCGAGAGAGTCGCTGAAGCTTTCTTT	CASSRAERVAEAFF
TRBD2	TRBV5-1	-	TRBJ2-3	TGCGCCAGCAGCATCGCCGGGACTAGCGGCACAGATACGCAGTATTTT	CASSIAGTSGTDTQYF
-	TRBV7-8	-	TRBJ2-7	TGTGCCAGCAGTCGGAGGCACGAGCAGTACTTC	CASSRRHEQYF
TRBD2	TRBV7-9	-	TRBJ2-5	TGTGCCAGCAGCCGACAGATTAGCGGGACTGAGACCCAGTACTTC	CASSRQISGTETQYF
-	TRBV9	-	TRBJ1-6	TGTGCCAGCAGCGTAGCTATGGCGGAATCACCCCTCCACTTT	CASSVAMAESPLHF
-	TRBV9	-	TRBJ2-1	TGTGCCAGCAGCGTAGCCAATGGCAGATACAATGAGCAGTTCTTC	CASSVANGRYNEQFF
TRBD1	TRBV19	-	TRBJ2-3	TGTGCCAGTAGTATCAGGGTAAGAGGGGGCGTGAAGAATACGCAGTATTTT	CASSIRVRGGVKNTQYF
-	TRBV19	-	TRBJ1-5	TGTGCCAGTAGTATCGCGCGGGGGAGGCAGGACGAATTTGATCATAGCAATCAGCCCCAGCATTTT	CASSIARGRQDEFDHSNQPQHF
TRBD1	TRBV27	-	TRBJ1-1	TGTGCCAGCAGTTTCTCACCCAGGGGGCCCTTGAACACTGAAGCTTTCTTT	CASSFSPRGPLNTEAFF
-	TRBV2	-	TRBJ2-3	TGTGCCAGCAGTGAAGCGGATGGAGCTACGCAGTATTTT	CASSEADGATQYF
TRBD1	TRBV19	-	TRBJ1-4	TGTGCCAGTAGTATGGCACAGGGGATAGGGGGAAAACTGTTTTTT	CASSMAQGIGGKLFF
-	TRBV28	-	TRBJ1-2	TGTGCCAGCAGTTTGTTGCTTCGGGAGGGTGGAGGCTACACCTTC	CASSLLLREGGGYTF
-	TRBV2	-	TRBJ2-5	TGTGCCAGCAGTTTACAGGTAGAGACCCAGTACTTC	CASSLQVETQYF